This TCR beta chain was obtained from a study of T cells in localized non-small cell lung cancer. Measured with immunoSEQ multiplex PCR; TCRdb has only the in-frame clones, and not every one. The sample comprises roughly 24,000 clones, 75% to 95% of which are singletons, and roughly 4.1% rests with the top ten. There are 13 residues in the CDR3. Germline CDR1 reads MNHEY; CDR2 reads SVGAGI. Trimming removed 6 bases from V and 3 bases from J, with 9 bases in between. This sequence was found in a female donor of 60 years or more with stage II squamous cell lung carcinoma. This rearrangement joins TRBV6-5 to TRBJ1-5; D is uncertain. The sequencing used peripheral blood, collected before any cancer treatment. As DNA, the CDR3 is TGTGCCAGCAGCCCCCCCTCCAATCAGCCCCAGCATTTT. It encodes CASSPPSNQPQHF.